The following is a T cell receptor (beta chain) sequence with its context. The target antigen is unknown. The data stem from a study of regulatory T cells in long-lasting Graves disease. Indicated time point: persistent/refractory GD, antithyroid drugs over 5 years with positive TRAb. Construction of the TCR library relied on RNA isolated from PBMCs. The patient group derived from an endocrinology department in Xi'an, China. Staff drew around 10 milliliters of peripheral blood into EDTA tubes. Building the TCR beta libraries relied on iRepertoire HTBI primers, and CDR3 regions underwent Arm-PCR. TCRdb recomputed calls from the multiplex PCR reads with MiXCR, one row per CDR3 protein. The sample gives 300,000 to 350,000 distinct CDR3 sequences, around 19% of which show up once; less than 30% is in the top ten. The CDR3 consists of 14 residues. Germline CDR1 and CDR2: LGHNA and YNFKEQ. Deletions cut 2 bases from V and 7 bases from J, with 14 bases between.

Study results and limitations: Preferential use of TRBV28, TRBJ1-2 and TRBJ2-5 was seen in persistent disease.

The sequence came from a female donor with Graves disease. This chain uses TRBV4-2 with TRBJ1-1, with D uncertain. Sequencing used peripheral blood mononuclear cells (PBMCs), obtained when the disease was refractory, from a patient treated with antithyroid drugs. The chain's CDR3 is CASSQPYGRVEAFF. For the CDR3, the DNA is TGTGCCAGCAGCCAACCCTACGGCCGAGTTGAAGCTTTCTTT.